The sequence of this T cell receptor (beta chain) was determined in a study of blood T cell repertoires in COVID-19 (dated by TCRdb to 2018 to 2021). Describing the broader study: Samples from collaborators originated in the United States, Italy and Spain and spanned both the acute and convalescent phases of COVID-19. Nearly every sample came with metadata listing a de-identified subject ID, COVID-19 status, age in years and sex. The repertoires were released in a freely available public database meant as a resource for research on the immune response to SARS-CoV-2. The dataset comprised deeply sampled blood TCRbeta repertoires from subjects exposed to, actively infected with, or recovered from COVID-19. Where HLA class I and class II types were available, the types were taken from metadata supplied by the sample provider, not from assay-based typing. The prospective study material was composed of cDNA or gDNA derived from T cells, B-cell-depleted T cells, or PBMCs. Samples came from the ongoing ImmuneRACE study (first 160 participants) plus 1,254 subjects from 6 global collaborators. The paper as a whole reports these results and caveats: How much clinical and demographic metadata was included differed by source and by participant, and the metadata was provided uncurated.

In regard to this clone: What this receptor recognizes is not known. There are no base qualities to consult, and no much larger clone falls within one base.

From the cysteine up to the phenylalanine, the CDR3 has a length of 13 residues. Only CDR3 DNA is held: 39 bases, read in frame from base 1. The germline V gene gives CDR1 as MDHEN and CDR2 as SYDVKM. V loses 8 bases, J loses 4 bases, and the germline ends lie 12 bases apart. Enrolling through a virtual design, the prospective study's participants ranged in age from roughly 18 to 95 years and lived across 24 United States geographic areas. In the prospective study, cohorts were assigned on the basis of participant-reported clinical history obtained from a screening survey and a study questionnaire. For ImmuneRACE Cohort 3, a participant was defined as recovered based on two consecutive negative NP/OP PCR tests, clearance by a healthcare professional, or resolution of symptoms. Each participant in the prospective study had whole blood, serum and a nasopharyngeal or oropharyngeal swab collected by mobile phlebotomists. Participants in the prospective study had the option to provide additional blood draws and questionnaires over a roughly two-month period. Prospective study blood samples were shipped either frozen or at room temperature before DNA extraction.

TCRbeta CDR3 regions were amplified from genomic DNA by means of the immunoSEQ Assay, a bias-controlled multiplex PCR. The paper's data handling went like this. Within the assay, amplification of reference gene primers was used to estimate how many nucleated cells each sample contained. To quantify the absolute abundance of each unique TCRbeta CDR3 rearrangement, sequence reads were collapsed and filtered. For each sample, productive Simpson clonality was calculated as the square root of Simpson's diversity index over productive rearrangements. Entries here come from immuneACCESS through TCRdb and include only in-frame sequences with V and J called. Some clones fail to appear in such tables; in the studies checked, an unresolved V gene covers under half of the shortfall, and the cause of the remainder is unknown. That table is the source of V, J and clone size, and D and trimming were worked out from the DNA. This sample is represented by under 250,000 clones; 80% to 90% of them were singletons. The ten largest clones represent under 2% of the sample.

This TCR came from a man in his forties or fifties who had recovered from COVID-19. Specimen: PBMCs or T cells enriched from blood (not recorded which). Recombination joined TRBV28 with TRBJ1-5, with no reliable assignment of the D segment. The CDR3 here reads CASGGSNNQPQHF. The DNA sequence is TGTGCCAGCGGAGGGTCCAATAATCAGCCCCAGCATTTT.